The 30 T cell receptor beta chains listed next were all sequenced from one sample in a study of shared clonotypes between healthy human individuals. Sequencing used immunoSEQ multiplex PCR; TCRdb keeps in-frame clones, though not all of them. Of about 2.4 million clones listed, roughly nine tenths are singletons. Sample: naive CD4+ T cells sorted from blood. As to subset: CD45RA+ positively selected. These receptors were collected from a man between 18 and 29 years old in good health.

The chain has TRBV10-3 and TRBJ2-1, with 10 bases that match TRBD1. CDR1 is ENHRY, CDR2 SYGVKD, per germline. V gave up 6 bases and J gave up 6 bases; unmatched junction bases: 2. CDR3 size: 13 residues. CDR3 amino acids: CAIRGQGSNEQFF. DNA of the CDR3: TGTGCCATCAGGGGACAGGGGAGCAATGAGCAGTTCTTC.

This chain connects TRBV5-1 to TRBJ2-3; possible D gene TRBD2, 6 bases. Germline V gene sequence: CDR1 SGHRS, CDR2 YFSETQ. V dropped 7 bases and J dropped 5 bases, with 20 bases sitting between them. The CDR3 length is 15 residues. In nucleotides, the CDR3 is TGCGCCAGCGGCCTTGCAGGTAGCGGCCAAGATACGCAGTATTTT. It codes for CASGLAGSGQDTQYF.

To note about this clone: Other DNA sequences of this sample code for an identical CDR3. The V call is TRBV27, the J call TRBJ1-3; D gene unclear. Germline CDR1 reads MNHEY; CDR2 reads SMNVEV (reference sequence). V lost 2 bases and J 0 bases, leaving 5 bases between the germline ends. The CDR3 runs to 14 residues. The DNA of the CDR3 is TGTGCCAGCAGTTTACGGGGCTCTGGAAACACCATATATTTT. This translates into CASSLRGSGNTIYF.

The chain combines TRBV7-2 with TRBJ2-3; 8 nucleotides agree with TRBD2. The CDR3 has 15 amino acids. V lost 5 bases and J lost 3; bases outside the gene matches: 7. Germline V gives CDR1 SGHTA, CDR2 FQGNSA. CDR3: CASSPGGAETDTQYF. CDR3 DNA sequence: TGTGCCAGCAGCCCCGGGGGGGCCGAAACAGATACGCAGTATTTT.

Comments on this clone: This specimen includes other DNA sequences encoding the same CDR3. The chain has TRBV27 and TRBJ1-2; 8 bases are shared with TRBD1. Germline CDR1 reads MNHEY; CDR2 reads SMNVEV (reference sequence). The ends lost 5 bases at V and 1 base at J; junction bases unmatched: 3. The length of the CDR3 is 14 residues. This CDR3 reads CASSRGQGNYGYTF. Here the CDR3 DNA reads TGTGCCAGCAGTAGAGGACAGGGTAACTATGGCTACACCTTC.

The chain couples TRBV6-1 to TRBJ2-7, with D possibly matching TRBD1 (6 bases). The germline gives CDR1 MNHNS, CDR2 SASEGT. The V and J ends lost 7 bases and 7 bases respectively, with 14 bases between them. CDR3 length: 12 amino acids. The CDR3 spells CASIQQGREQYF. In DNA, the CDR3 is TGTGCCAGCATACAACAGGGTCGGGAGCAGTACTTC.

This chain connects TRBV18 to TRBJ1-4; 7 nucleotides align to TRBD1. V lost 3 bases to trimming and J lost 4 bases; unmatched junction nucleotides: 2. Per the germline V gene, CDR1 is KGHSH and CDR2 is LQKENI. The CDR3 is 14 residues long. The CDR3: CASSPTGFNEKLFF. CDR3 in DNA: TGTGCCAGCTCACCGACAGGGTTTAATGAAAAACTGTTTTTT.

The chain recombines TRBV6-6 with TRBJ2-7; a weak D match, TRBD1 (6 bases). Germline CDR1 is MNHNY and CDR2 is SVGAGI (reference sequence). The CDR3 totals 15 residues. The germline V and J ends were trimmed by 2 bases and 3 bases, with 14 bases remaining between them. The CDR3 sequence: CASSYQGQGLYEQYF. CDR3 nucleotides: TGTGCCAGCAGTTACCAGGGGCAGGGTCTCTACGAGCAGTACTTC.

The chain couples TRBV11-3 to TRBJ2-7, with D unresolved. V was clipped by 1 base and J by 4 bases, with 14 bases between them. Per the germline V gene, CDR1 is SGHNT and CDR2 is YENEEA. CDR3 length equals 15 residues. The CDR3 DNA sequence: TGTGCCAGCAGCTTAGGACGCACACCCGCATACGAGCAGTACTTC. Residues: CASSLGRTPAYEQYF.

A few counts support this clone. The sample carries other DNA sequences with the same CDR3. The rearrangement joins TRBV6-5 to TRBJ1-1, with D uncertain. CDR1 is MNHEY, CDR2 SVGAGI, per germline. V lost 5 bases, J lost 0 bases, and 7 bases lay in between. This CDR3 is built from 13 residues. The CDR3 loop reads CASSRVLNTEAFF. Here the CDR3 DNA reads TGTGCCAGCAGTAGGGTATTGAACACTGAAGCTTTCTTT.

As concerns this clone: The germline gene is not matched at one end of the junction; a read error may be the cause. The chain employs TRBV6-1 and TRBJ2-7; 7 bases map to TRBD1. This CDR3 is built from 13 residues. Germline V gene data show CDR1 as MNHNS and CDR2 as SASEGT. This CDR3 is CASSERGQLFHCF. CDR3 sequence (DNA): TGTGCCAGCAGTGAACGGGGACAGTTGTTTCACTGCTTC.

This clone was seen a single time. The V and J genes are TRBV30 and TRBJ1-4, with TRBD1 as a possible D gene (5 bases). The length of the CDR3 is 18 residues. V dropped 0 bases and J dropped 2 bases, with 19 bases sitting between them. Germline CDR1 reads GTSNPN; CDR2 reads SVGIG (reference sequence). CDR3 nucleotide sequence: TGTGCCTGGAGTGTGGGTCCCGGCCCGGGGGAGACTAATGAAAAACTGTTTTTT. Translating it yields CAWSVGPGPGETNEKLFF.

A note on this clone: This same CDR3 is encoded by further DNA sequences in the sample. The chain uses TRBV15 and TRBJ2-3; D is unclear. Trimming shortened V by 1 base and J by 2 bases, and 4 bases separated the two germline ends. Germline V CDR1 and CDR2: LNHNV, YYDKDF (reference sequence). The CDR3 runs 13 residues. The CDR3 here is CATSRGLTDTQYF. CDR3 nucleotides: TGTGCCACCAGCAGAGGGCTCACAGATACGCAGTATTTT.

The V gene is TRBV6-6, the J gene TRBJ2-3; 7 bases align to TRBD2. Looked up from germline, CDR1 is MNHNY and CDR2 is SVGAGI (reference sequence). The CDR3 is made up of 15 amino acids. The J segment lost 3 bases and the V segment lost 5 bases, leaving 8 bases of the junction unmatched. CDR3 in DNA: TGTGCCAGCAGTGGACAAGCGGGATGGACAGATACGCAGTATTTT. Its protein product is CASSGQAGWTDTQYF.

The chain is built from TRBV4-1 and TRBJ2-2, with D hard to call. The germline V gene encodes CDR1 MGHRA and CDR2 YSYEKL. Between the trimmed V and J ends, which lost 2 bases and 2 bases, there was a span of 9 bases. The CDR3 runs to 15 residues. The CDR3 coding sequence is TGCGCCAGCAGCCAACTTATGAGTAACACCGGGGAGCTGTTTTTT. It translates to CASSQLMSNTGELFF.

This clone was detected once. CDR3: CASSQDYPGQGIAYEQYF. CDR3 DNA: TGCGCCAGCAGCCAAGACTACCCGGGACAGGGGATTGCCTACGAGCAGTACTTC. J is TRBJ2-7 and V is TRBV4-1; TRBD1 matches at 10 bases. There are 18 residues in the CDR3. V was clipped by 0 bases and J by 2 bases; unmatched bases: 10. In germline, CDR1 is MGHRA, CDR2 YSYEKL.

The CDR3 region is CASSIAGSTDTQYF. The DNA for the CDR3 is TGCGCCAGCAGTATAGCGGGAAGCACAGATACGCAGTATTTT. This chain connects TRBV5-1 to TRBJ2-3, with 8 positions matching TRBD2. CDR1 SGHRS and CDR2 YFSETQ come from the germline V gene. The CDR3 runs to 14 residues. V lost 5 bases, J lost 0 bases, and 2 bases stayed unmatched.

This clone came up a few times. The V and J genes are TRBV11-2 and TRBJ1-5; D is undetermined. This CDR3 has 13 residues. Trimming took off 3 bases at V and 7 bases at J, with 10 bases between the two ends. CDR1 is SGHAT and CDR2 is FQNNGV in the germline V gene. The CDR3 nucleotides are TGTGCCAGCAGCTTGTCTGTGGAACAGCCCCAGCATTTT. Encoded protein: CASSLSVEQPQHF.

The gene calls are TRBV6-6 and TRBJ2-1; TRBD2 matches 7 bases. Germline V CDR1 and CDR2: MNHNY, SVGAGI (reference sequence). This CDR3 has 13 residues. The J segment lost 9 bases and the V segment lost 6 bases, leaving 8 bases of the junction unmatched. The CDR3 protein is CASRPTSYGEQFF. Written as DNA, the CDR3 is TGTGCCAGCAGACCGACTAGCTATGGTGAGCAGTTCTTC.

V usage is TRBV7-2 and J usage is TRBJ2-5, with TRBD1 matching 7 bases. Germline V lookup: CDR1 SGHTA, CDR2 FQGNSA. V lost 5 bases to trimming and J lost 5 bases; unmatched junction nucleotides: 8. This CDR3 spans 14 amino acids. This CDR3 is CASSQQGVDETQYF. CDR3 nucleotide sequence: TGTGCCAGCAGCCAGCAGGGGGTGGATGAGACCCAGTACTTC. Combining the CDR3 with reference TRBV7-2 and TRBJ2-5 gives the whole variable domain GAGVSQSPSNKVTEKGKDVELRCDPISGHTALYWYRQSLGQGLEFLIYFQGNSAPDKSGLPSDRFSAERTGGSVSTLTIQRTQQEDSAVYLCASSQQGVDETQYFGPGTRLLVL.

V gene TRBV7-9 combines with J gene TRBJ1-4, with a possible D match to TRBD1 (5 bases). CDR1 is SEHNR, CDR2 FQNEAQ, per germline (reference sequence). The germline V and J ends were trimmed by 6 bases and 1 base, with 15 bases remaining between them. This CDR3 is 16 amino acids long. DNA for the CDR3: TGTGCCAGCAGGCCGCTTCAGGGAGTAACTAATGAAAAACTGTTTTTT. Translating it yields CASRPLQGVTNEKLFF.

The chain carries TRBV6-5 and TRBJ2-7; possibly TRBD1 for D (6 bases). Trimming took 4 bases from V and 3 from J, leaving 19 bases between them. From germline, CDR1 is MNHEY and CDR2 SVGAGI. This CDR3 spans 16 amino acids. In DNA form, the CDR3 reads TGTGCCAGCAGTTTCTCGGACAGACTGGGTAACTACGAGCAGTACTTC. Protein: CASSFSDRLGNYEQYF.

The V gene is TRBV4-3, the J gene TRBJ2-7; D gene unclear. Trimming cost V 0 bases and J 5 bases, with 8 bases left between them. This CDR3 spans 13 amino acids. Germline assignment: CDR1 LGHNA and CDR2 YSLEER. The CDR3 is CASSQELRNEQYF. The DNA of the CDR3 is TGCGCCAGCAGCCAAGAACTGAGGAACGAGCAGTACTTC.

The V and J genes are TRBV6-5 and TRBJ2-7; 11 bases are shared with TRBD2. CDR1 and CDR2 from the germline V gene are MNHEY and SVGAGI. V was clipped by 4 bases and J by 7 bases; unmatched bases: 9. CDR3 size: 15 residues. The CDR3 bases are TGTGCCAGCAGTTCCTTGACTAGCGGGATAGGTGAGCAGTACTTC. Translation: CASSSLTSGIGEQYF.

The table lists this clone with a few counts. The chain has TRBV4-3 and TRBJ1-5; no reliable D call. The CDR3 extends over 12 amino acids. The germline V gene has CDR1 LGHNA and CDR2 YSLEER. With 3 bases removed from V and 6 bases from J, the gap between germline ends came to 6 bases. CDR3 nucleotides: TGCGCCAGCAGCCACCTGGGTCAGCCCCAGCATTTT. Amino acids: CASSHLGQPQHF.

The J gene is TRBJ1-5, the V gene TRBV19; TRBD1 is a possible D gene (5 bases). Per germline, CDR1 LNHDA and CDR2 SQIVND (reference sequence). Deletions cut 7 bases from V and 2 bases from J, with 15 bases between. The CDR3 totals 15 residues. The CDR3 nucleotides are TGTGCCAGTAAGCCGGGCGAGGGGCGCAATCAGCCCCAGCATTTT. It codes for CASKPGEGRNQPQHF.

The V call is TRBV6-1, the J call TRBJ1-6; TRBD1 matches 10 bases. V trimming: 8 bases; J trimming: 7 bases; junction bases outside the gene matches: 5. Germline-derived CDR1 and CDR2 are MNHNS and SASEGT. CDR3 length: 14 amino acids. The DNA of the CDR3 is TGTGCCAGCTCCTGGGACAGGGGAAATTCACCCCTCCACTTT. Protein: CASSWDRGNSPLHF.

V and J are TRBV6-5 and TRBJ1-1; TRBD1 might be the D (6 bases). V was shortened by 8 bases and J by 7 bases, with 11 bases between the two germline ends. The V gene's germline CDR1 is MNHEY and CDR2 SVGAGI. The CDR3 is made up of 11 amino acids. The DNA of the CDR3 is TGTGCCAGCCGGACAGAGATTGAAGCTTTCTTT. It yields the protein CASRTEIEAFF.

This chain links TRBV5-4 with TRBJ2-7; D unresolved. There are 16 residues in the CDR3. V was shortened by 4 bases and J by 0 bases, with 17 bases between the two germline ends. Germline CDR1 reads SGHNT; CDR2 reads YYREEE (reference sequence). In nucleotides, the CDR3 is TGTGCCAGCAGCCCTGGGTCGGCATCGCTCTCCTACGAGCAGTACTTC. Translating it yields CASSPGSASLSYEQYF.

This clone has more than one count but fewer than ten. The CDR3 loop is CASSESTRETQYF. DNA for the CDR3: TGCGCCAGCAGTGAGTCGACTCGTGAGACCCAGTACTTC. The genes are TRBV10-1 and TRBJ2-5; D is uncertain. This CDR3 has 13 residues. The V gene lost 0 bases and the J gene lost 5 bases, with 7 bases spanning the gap. CDR1 is WNHNN, CDR2 SYGVQD, per germline (reference sequence).